This T cell receptor (beta chain) is drawn from a study of cytomegalovirus exposure and HLA in healthy donors. Study-wide results and limits: The tendency of first-cohort TCR clusters to co-occur in the 120 or so validation repertoires emerged from a later analysis. In vitro assays verified that a few CMV-associated chains recognized CMV antigens specifically.

Comment on this clone: Its specificity is not known.

V trimming: 4 bases; J trimming: 2 bases; junction bases outside the gene matches: 2. Germline lookup yields CDR1 MDHEN and CDR2 SYDVKM. CDR3 length: 14 residues. The repertoire was sequenced with immunoSEQ multiplex PCR; TCRdb's copy has only in-frame clones and lacks some. The data contain roughly 56,000 clones, around 94% of them singletons. The donors were in the roughly 130-subject validation cohort; that cohort was separate from the roughly 620-subject first cohort. This chain joins TRBV28 and TRBJ1-3, with 7 bases lining up with TRBD1. Sequencing was carried out using PBMCs. This sequence originates from a man aged 18 to 30 in good health and CMV-seronegative. The chain's CDR3 is CASSSRGTGNTIYF. The CDR3 bases are TGTGCCAGCAGTTCCAGGGGGACTGGAAACACCATATATTTT.